One T cell receptor beta chain is described in this entry. This record belongs to a study of blood T cells in healthy people across ages. PCR was performed a second time for roughly 7 to 11 cycles using a sample-barcoded 5' primer and a J-beta primer mix. TCRdb independently ran MiXCR on the 5' RACE reads; one entry per CDR3 protein. The sample lists 1.5 million to 2 million distinct CDR3 sequences, about 49% seen once, with around 2.1% in the top ten. Trimming at V came to 2 bases and at J to 2 bases, leaving 2 bases not matched to a gene. CDR3 length: 15 amino acids. Germline V gives CDR1 SGDLS, CDR2 YYNGEE.

The V gene is TRBV9, the J gene TRBJ2-7; 12 bases are shared with TRBD1. The sequence derives from a woman between 40 and 55 years old in good health. Sequencing input: blood. Here the CDR3 DNA reads TGTGCCAGCAGCGTCCGGGACAGGGGGCCCTACGAGCAGTACTTC. It translates to CASSVRDRGPYEQYF. The complete variable domain, with remaining parts taken from reference TRBV9 and TRBJ2-7, reads DSGVTQTPKHLITATGQRVTLRCSPRSGDLSVYWYQQSLDQGLQFLIQYYNGEERAKGNILERFSAQQFPDLHSELNLSSLELGDSALYFCASSVRDRGPYEQYFGPGTRLTVT.